This T cell receptor beta chain is from a study of shared clonotypes between healthy human individuals. As for the study in general: CD4 naive and CD4 memory each took three plates per donor, while CD8 naive took two and CD8 memory one. General study results and limits: Memory subsets had estimated richness that was generally smaller than that of naive subsets.

The CDR3 is made up of 16 amino acids. Germline V gene lookup returns CDR1 SNHLY and CDR2 FYNNEI. Unmatched junction bases numbered 2, after V lost 4 bases and J lost 2 bases. It was across several immunoSEQ plates that each subset's genomic DNA was evenly split. Clones were sequenced by immunoSEQ multiplex PCR, and TCRdb holds only the in-frame ones, with some missing. The sample has millions of clones; around 93% are singletons. With regard to this clone: Its antigen is still unknown.

The naive CD8 fraction comprised CD45RO-negative cells positively selected for CCR7 and excluded terminally differentiated effector memory CD45RA+ cells. Specimen: naive CD8+ T cells from PBMCs. V is TRBV2 and J is TRBJ2-1; TRBD2 matches 13 bases. The receptor was derived from a man between 18 and 35 years old in good health. Some clones in this sample may be carry-over from other donors' samples. The DNA of the CDR3 is TGTGCCAGCAGTGGGACTAGCGGGGGTACCTACAATGAGCAGTTCTTC. This gives the protein CASSGTSGGTYNEQFF.